The 29 T cell receptor beta chains reported below all come from one sample, sequenced in a study of control samples from healthy donors and cancer patients. The method was immunoSEQ multiplex PCR; TCRdb's version includes in-frame clones alone and lacks a portion of them. Altogether more than 85,000 clones are present, around nine tenths being singletons, with the ten largest covering around 3.5%. Specimen: PBMCs. The receptors derive from a woman aged 55-70 years with lung cancer.

This clone was picked up one time. The CDR3 DNA reads TGTGCCAGCAGTTCACAGGGGACCAGGATCAATGAGCAGTTCTTC. Residues: CASSSQGTRINEQFF. V usage is TRBV6-5 and J usage is TRBJ2-1; the match to TRBD1 covers 7 bases. CDR3 length: 15 amino acids. Germline CDR1 and CDR2: MNHEY and SVGAGI. Losses at the gene ends were 4 bases for V and 6 bases for J; bases not matched to a gene: 9.

The rearrangement uses TRBV6-5 and TRBJ2-7; 11 bases fit TRBD1. The trim removed 8 bases at V and 3 bases at J, leaving 6 bases unmatched. The CDR3 totals 14 residues. The germline V gene encodes CDR1 MNHEY and CDR2 SVGAGI. This CDR3 reads CASRGQGGVYEQYF. The DNA for the CDR3 is TGTGCCAGCCGGGGACAGGGGGGTGTCTACGAGCAGTACTTC.

This chain uses TRBV29-1 with TRBJ1-2; D may be TRBD1 (6 bases). Germline CDR1 and CDR2: SQVTM and ANQGSEA. V gave up 6 bases and J gave up 11 bases, with 25 bases separating them. The CDR3 length is 14 residues. The CDR3 spells CSVVDRPLTMPYTF. The CDR3 DNA reads TGCAGCGTAGTTGACAGGCCCCTAACTATGCCTTACACCTTC.

V gene TRBV7-3 combines with J gene TRBJ2-1, with TRBD2 matching over 13 bases. The CDR3 has 15 amino acids. Germline V lookup: CDR1 SGHTA, CDR2 FQGTGA. Unmatched junction bases numbered 3, after V lost 4 bases and J lost 6 bases. In DNA, the CDR3 is TGTGCCAGCAGCTCCGGACTAGCGGGAGTCAATGAGCAGTTCTTC. Protein sequence: CASSSGLAGVNEQFF. The whole variable domain, filled in from reference TRBV7-3 and TRBJ2-1, reads GAGVSQTPSNKVTEKGKYVELRCDPISGHTALYWYRQSLGQGPEFLIYFQGTGAADDSGLPNDRFFAVRPEGSVSTLKIQRTERGDSAVYLCASSSGLAGVNEQFFGPGTRLTVL.

This clone has more than one count but fewer than ten. This rearrangement joins TRBV9 to TRBJ2-6; D is undetermined. The germline V gene encodes CDR1 SGDLS and CDR2 YYNGEE. Trimming left V 6 bases short and J 0 bases short, with 10 bases between. This CDR3 spans 15 amino acids. CDR3 bases: TGTGCCAGCAAATCAACGGTCTCTGGGGCCAACGTCCTGACTTTC. It yields the protein CASKSTVSGANVLTF.

The count of this clone is one. The chain has TRBV6-6 and TRBJ1-5, with D possibly matching TRBD1 (6 bases). The CDR3 sequence is 14 residues long. Germline lookup yields CDR1 MNHNY and CDR2 SVGAGI (reference sequence). Trimming left V 6 bases short and J 3 bases short, with 12 bases between. CDR3 nucleotides: TGTGCCAGCAGCCTGGGACAATACAATCAGCCCCAGCATTTT. Translated: CASSLGQYNQPQHF.

The J gene is TRBJ1-5, the V gene TRBV10-3; possible D gene TRBD1, 6 bases. Germline CDR1 is ENHRY and CDR2 is SYGVKD. V lost 6 bases to trimming and J lost 5 bases, with 11 bases between them. The CDR3 runs to 13 residues. The CDR3 loop is CAIRPGHDQPQHF. The CDR3 coding sequence is TGTGCCATCAGACCGGGACACGATCAGCCCCAGCATTTT.

V and J are TRBV5-6 and TRBJ1-1; 8 nucleotides line up with TRBD1. V trimming: 0 bases; J trimming: 4 bases; junction bases outside the gene matches: 2. This CDR3 is built from 14 residues. In germline, CDR1 is SGHDT, CDR2 YYEEEE. CDR3: CASSLAGGGTEAFF. As DNA, the CDR3 is TGTGCCAGCAGCTTGGCAGGGGGCGGCACTGAAGCTTTCTTT. Supplemented by reference TRBV5-6 and TRBJ1-1, the full variable domain reads DAGVTQSPTHLIKTRGQQVTLRCSPKSGHDTVSWYQQALGQGPQFIFQYYEEEERQRGNFPDRFSGHQFPNYSSELNVNALLLGDSALYLCASSLAGGGTEAFFGQGTRLTVV.

The CDR3 sequence: CASSQRAASNEQFF. The CDR3 bases are TGTGCCAGCAGCCAACGCGCAGCCTCCAATGAGCAGTTCTTC. The chain carries TRBV3-1 (or the pseudogene TRBV3-2) and TRBJ2-1; D not certain. This CDR3 region has 14 residues. V gave up 2 bases and J gave up 6 bases, with 11 bases separating them. Germline V lookup: CDR1 LGHDT, CDR2 YNNKEL (reference sequence).

The chain carries TRBV19 and TRBJ2-3; TRBD1 or TRBD2 may be the D gene (5 bases each). The CDR3 is made up of 14 amino acids. V lost 5 bases and J 5 bases, leaving 14 bases between the germline ends. The germline V gene encodes CDR1 LNHDA and CDR2 SQIVND (reference sequence). The DNA of the CDR3 is TGTGCCAGTAGTTCGCCGGGGACGAAAGATACGCAGTATTTT. Amino acid sequence: CASSSPGTKDTQYF.

This chain's CDR3 is CASSSLAGGRHEQYF. As DNA, the CDR3 is TGTGCCAGCAGTTCCTTAGCGGGAGGGCGCCACGAGCAGTACTTC. The J gene is TRBJ2-7, the V gene TRBV3-1 (or the pseudogene TRBV3-2); 11 bases map to TRBD2. The CDR3 contains 15 residues. Trimming at V came to 6 bases and at J to 5 bases, leaving 9 bases not matched to a gene. CDR1 is LGHDT, CDR2 YNNKEL, per germline (reference sequence).

This clone was recorded once. The genes are TRBV11-2 and TRBJ2-1, with 8 bases matching TRBD2. V trimming: 4 bases; J trimming: 5 bases; junction bases outside the gene matches: 7. Germline V gene data show CDR1 as SGHAT and CDR2 as FQNNGV. The CDR3 contains 15 residues. This CDR3 reads CASSSLAGGHNEQFF. The DNA for the CDR3 is TGTGCCAGCAGCTCCCTCGCGGGAGGCCACAATGAGCAGTTCTTC.

This chain links TRBV14 with TRBJ1-1, with no clear D. The V end lost 0 bases, the J end lost 3 bases, and 8 bases lay between the germline ends. The CDR3 contains 14 residues. CDR1 and CDR2 from the germline V gene are SGHDN and FVKESK. As DNA, the CDR3 is TGTGCCAGCAGCCAAGATATTTGGGACACTGAAGCTTTCTTT. Translation: CASSQDIWDTEAFF.

This chain joins TRBV27 and TRBJ2-7, with 8 bases aligning to TRBD1. In germline, CDR1 is MNHEY, CDR2 SMNVEV (reference sequence). The length of the CDR3 is 14 residues. J lost 3 bases, V lost 3 bases, and 4 bases had no gene match. CDR3 sequence reads: CASSLGQDRYEQYF. CDR3 nucleotides: TGTGCCAGCAGTTTGGGACAGGACCGCTACGAGCAGTACTTC.

DNA of the CDR3: TGTGCCAGCAGCGTAGATCCGGGGGCTTCCTACGAGCAGTACTTC. Protein: CASSVDPGASYEQYF. The chain joins TRBV9 to TRBJ2-7; either TRBD1 or TRBD2 may supply D (6 bases each). There are 15 residues in the CDR3. The V end was cut by 0 bases, the J end by 1 base, with 11 bases between. CDR1 and CDR2 (germline): SGDLS, YYNGEE.

V and J are TRBV11-2 and TRBJ2-1, with 10 bases matching TRBD2. Germline V gives CDR1 SGHAT, CDR2 FQNNGV. This CDR3 has 16 amino acids. The V and J ends lost 1 base and 3 bases, in that order; junction bases with no gene match: 3. CDR3 sequence reads: CASSLVLAGGYNEQFF. CDR3 DNA sequence: TGTGCCAGCAGCTTAGTTTTAGCGGGAGGCTACAATGAGCAGTTCTTC.

CDR3 DNA sequence: TGTGCCAGCAGTTTTCTCTTAGCTAACTATGGCTACACCTTC. Encoded protein: CASSFLLANYGYTF. The V and J genes are TRBV28 and TRBJ1-2, with unresolved D. Between the trimmed V and J ends, which lost 3 bases and 0 bases, there was a span of 8 bases. The CDR3 runs 14 residues. Germline V gene sequence: CDR1 MDHEN, CDR2 SYDVKM.

The chain couples TRBV4-3 to TRBJ1-1; TRBD1 is a possible D gene (5 bases). V gave up 0 bases and J gave up 9 bases, with 17 bases separating them. CDR3 size: 15 residues. Germline V gives CDR1 LGHNA, CDR2 YSLEER. CDR3 in amino acids: CASSQDESRGEKAFF. The CDR3 DNA reads as TGCGCCAGCAGCCAAGATGAGTCGAGAGGGGAGAAAGCTTTCTTT.

This chain links TRBV2 with TRBJ2-2; 9 bases map to TRBD1. Trimming at V came to 3 bases and at J to 5 bases, leaving 4 bases not matched to a gene. The CDR3 is 15 residues long. Looked up from germline, CDR1 is SNHLY and CDR2 is FYNNEI. The CDR3 DNA follows: TGTGCCAGCAGTGAGAGGACAGGGGTTACCGGGGAGCTGTTTTTT. Amino acid sequence: CASSERTGVTGELFF.

This clone turned up a few times. This chain links TRBV30 with TRBJ1-6; no firm D call. The CDR3 extends over 12 amino acids. CDR1 is GTSNPN and CDR2 is SVGIG in the germline V gene (reference sequence). The V and J ends lost 5 bases and 7 bases respectively, with 9 bases between them. CDR3 region: CAWLTRNSPLHF. In DNA, the CDR3 is TGTGCCTGGCTCACCAGGAATTCACCCCTCCACTTT.

This clone was picked up a small number of times. The V and J genes are TRBV6-5 and TRBJ1-1; TRBD1 agrees at 9 bases. The J segment lost 11 bases and the V segment lost 6 bases, leaving 10 bases of the junction unmatched. The CDR3 spans 13 residues. CDR1 MNHEY and CDR2 SVGAGI come from the germline V gene. CDR3 residues: CASSPGTGLRAFF. Here the CDR3 DNA reads TGTGCCAGCAGCCCCGGGACAGGGCTGAGGGCTTTCTTT.

This clone has a single count. The V gene is TRBV24-1, the J gene TRBJ1-1, with 10 bases aligning to TRBD1. Looked up from germline, CDR1 is KGHDR and CDR2 is SFDVKD. This CDR3 contains 23 residues. V trimming: 4 bases; J trimming: 0 bases; junction bases outside the gene matches: 25. This chain's CDR3 is CATSDPQRQGARLKRGMNTEAFF. The CDR3, as DNA: TGTGCCACCAGTGACCCCCAAAGACAGGGGGCGCGGTTGAAACGGGGAATGAACACTGAAGCTTTCTTT.

Details on this clone: A read error may account for a junction end that differs from germline. Additional DNA sequences in this sample encode the identical CDR3. CDR3 coding DNA: TGTGCCAGCAGCGTCGGGACAATGAACACTGAGGCTTTCTTT. Protein sequence: CASSVGTMNTEAFF. The rearrangement joins TRBV11-2 to TRBJ1-1, with a weak D call TRBD1 (6 bases). The CDR3 has 14 residues. Germline loops: CDR1 SGHAT, CDR2 FQNNGV.

V usage is TRBV30 and J usage is TRBJ2-5, with 7 bases that match TRBD2. V dropped 4 bases and J dropped 3; count of bases not matched to a gene: 5. This CDR3 has 13 amino acids. The germline CDR1 and CDR2 sequences are GTSNPN and SVGIG (reference sequence). The CDR3 DNA reads TGTGCCTGGACCTGGGGGGGGGAAGAGACCCAGTACTTC. This sequence encodes CAWTWGGEETQYF.

This chain joins TRBV6-5 and TRBJ2-7, with a possible D match to TRBD2 (5 bases). This CDR3 has 14 amino acids. The V gene's germline CDR1 is MNHEY and CDR2 SVGAGI. The V end was cut by 6 bases, the J end by 1 base, with 13 bases between. The CDR3 loop reads CASSSPGISYEQYF. The CDR3 DNA sequence: TGTGCCAGCAGCTCCCCCGGGATTTCCTACGAGCAGTACTTC.

This clone was seen more than once but under ten times. The chain joins TRBV28 to TRBJ1-5; no clear D. Trimming pared 7 bases from V and 7 bases from J, leaving 17 bases between. The CDR3 is 14 residues long. Germline V lookup: CDR1 MDHEN, CDR2 SYDVKM. The CDR3 bases are TGTGCCAGCATCAGCCCCGGGCCTCACCAGCCCCAGCATTTT. It is translated as CASISPGPHQPQHF.

This sequence joins TRBV4-2 and TRBJ1-3; the D is unclear. This CDR3 is 13 amino acids long. Germline V gene data show CDR1 as LGHNA and CDR2 as YNFKEQ. V was trimmed by 1 base and J by 4 bases, leaving 5 bases between them. CDR3 amino acids: CASSQGEGNTIYF. DNA for the CDR3: TGTGCCAGCAGCCAAGGGGAGGGAAACACCATATATTTT.

The rearrangement links TRBV6-2 or TRBV6-3 to TRBJ1-5; D perhaps matches TRBD1 (6 bases). Between the trimmed V and J ends, which lost 4 bases and 6 bases, there was a span of 19 bases. The CDR3 is 16 residues long. Germline V gives CDR1 MNHEY, CDR2 SVGEGT. CDR3 DNA sequence: TGTGCCAGCAGTTCAGGTTACGCGGGGGGCAGTCAGCCCCAGCATTTT. Translating it yields CASSSGYAGGSQPQHF.

CDR3 loop: CASTLHTGELFF. Here the CDR3 DNA reads TGTGCCAGCACACTCCACACCGGGGAGCTGTTTTTT. V is TRBV12-3 or TRBV12-4 and J is TRBJ2-2; D remains unclear. The CDR3 is made up of 12 amino acids. The V end was cut by 7 bases, the J end by 3 bases, with 6 bases between.